The sequence of this T cell receptor (beta chain) was determined in a study of T cell responses to AZD1222 COVID-19 vaccine. For this clone: Its antigen is unknown.

Data came from immunoSEQ multiplex PCR; TCRdb stores just in-frame clones and leaves some out. The data contain approximately 100,000 clones, about 85% of them singletons. CDR3 length: 15 residues. Overall study findings and caveats: Unmutated regions of variants are reportedly targeted by nearly half of spike-specific TCRs.

The sequence was collected from an adult who received the AZD1222 COVID-19 vaccine. This specimen was peripheral blood, taken 28 days after the second AZD1222 dose. The chain carries TRBV21-1 and TRBJ1-2. TRBV21-1 is a pseudogene. The chain's CDR3 is CASSKERAGDYGYTF. CDR3 DNA sequence: TGTGCCAGCAGCAAAGAAAGGGCGGGAGACTATGGCTACACCTTC.